A selection of T cell receptor beta chains follows, all from one sample in a study of OX40 agonist ivuxolimab in advanced cancers. The assay was immunoSEQ multiplex PCR, and TCRdb's table has in-frame clones only and misses some. The sample lists about 61,000 clones; more than 80% were seen once. This sample comprised CD4+ or CD8+ T cells sorted from blood, obtained in a trial of the OX40 agonist ivuxolimab. The receptor set was obtained from an adult with an advanced solid tumor such as melanoma, head and neck, liver or kidney cancer. Both conserved end residues are part of each CDR3. A D gene is named only where the DNA matches it firmly. Not all rows give a size; the values are once, few, many and, for expanded clones, a class.

J | size | length | D | V | DNA | CDR3
TRBJ2-4 | . | 14 | . | TRBV5-1 | TGCGCCAGCAGCTTAACAGTCCCTAGGGACATTCAGTACTTC | CASSLTVPRDIQYF
TRBJ1-5 | . | 13 | . | TRBV27 | TGTGCCAGCAGTTTAAAGGGTTTTCAGCCCCAGCATTTT | CASSLKGFQPQHF
TRBJ1-2 | . | 12 | . | TRBV28 | TGTGCCAGCAGTGAGTTTCGGCCTGGCTACACCTTC | CASSEFRPGYTF
TRBJ2-7 | . | 15 | . | TRBV5-4 | TGTGCCAGCAGCTTGGGACAGGCGATCTCCTACGAGCAGTACTTC | CASSLGQAISYEQYF
TRBJ2-3 | . | 15 | . | TRBV6-5 | TGTGCCAGCAGTTACGTAGGAGCGGTTACAGATACGCAGTATTTT | CASSYVGAVTDTQYF
TRBJ1-1 | . | 15 | . | TRBV5-1 | TGCGCCAGCAGCTTGGGGTCAGGACTAGACACTGAAGCTTTCTTT | CASSLGSGLDTEAFF
TRBJ2-1 | . | 14 | TRBD2 | TRBV7-2 | TGTGCCAGCAGCCACCAGCGGGGTTACAATGAGCAGTTCTTC | CASSHQRGYNEQFF
TRBJ2-7 | . | 12 | TRBD1 | TRBV6-5 | TGTGCCAGCAGAACAGGGGGCGCTCGGCAGTACTTC | CASRTGGARQYF
TRBJ1-5 | . | 17 | TRBD1 | TRBV18 | TGTGCCAGCTCACTGGGACAGGGGAACGGGGGCAATCAGCCCCAGCATTTT | CASSLGQGNGGNQPQHF
TRBJ1-2 | . | 15 | TRBD1 | TRBV19 | TGTGCCAGTATGAGACAGGGGGTAGCTAACTATGGCTACACCTTC | CASMRQGVANYGYTF
TRBJ1-5 | . | 13 | TRBD1 | TRBV6-1 | TGTGCCAGCAGTTTAGACAGGGCTCAGCCCCAGCATTTT | CASSLDRAQPQHF
TRBJ2-7 | . | 13 | TRBD1 | TRBV28 | TGTGCCAGCAGTTTTTGGGACAGGGACGAGCAGTACTTC | CASSFWDRDEQYF
TRBJ1-5 | . | 13 | TRBD1 | TRBV6-1 | TGTGCCAGCAACAGGGGCGAAAATCAGCCCCAGCATTTT | CASNRGENQPQHF
TRBJ2-7 | . | 13 | TRBD1 | TRBV29-1 | TGCAGCGTTGGGGACAGGGCCCCCTACGAGCAGTACTTC | CSVGDRAPYEQYF
TRBJ1-2 | . | 11 | . | TRBV5-6 | TGTGCCAGCAGCTTGGTGTCTGGCTACACCTTC | CASSLVSGYTF
TRBJ2-1 | . | 15 | TRBD2 | TRBV5-4 | TGTGCCAGCAGCTTGTTGACGGGAGGCTACAATGAGCAGTTCTTC | CASSLLTGGYNEQFF
TRBJ2-5 | . | 13 | TRBD1 | TRBV9 | TGTGCCAGCAGTGAGGGGGCGGTTGAGACCCAGTACTTC | CASSEGAVETQYF
TRBJ1-1 | . | 12 | . | TRBV4-1 | TGCGCCAGCAGCCCCCTAGATTCCCGAGCTTTCTTT | CASSPLDSRAFF
TRBJ2-7 | . | 13 | . | TRBV15 | TGTGCCACCAGCAGAGATCAGGGGCGGGAGCAGTACTTC | CATSRDQGREQYF
TRBJ1-5 | . | 14 | . | TRBV12-5 | TGTGCTAGTGGTACTACAGGGACTAATCAGCCCCAGCATTTT | CASGTTGTNQPQHF
TRBJ2-7 | . | 14 | TRBD2 | TRBV4-3 | TGCGCCAGCAGCCAAGACCCTAGCGGGACCGAGCAGTACTTC | CASSQDPSGTEQYF
TRBJ1-1 | . | 12 | . | TRBV7-2 | TGTGCCAGCAGCTTAGAGAGCGCTGAAGCTTTCTTT | CASSLESAEAFF
TRBJ1-2 | . | 12 | . | TRBV27 | TGTGCCAGCAGTTTTCTCCAGGGGCAATACACCTTC | CASSFLQGQYTF
TRBJ2-2 | . | 14 | . | TRBV11-3 | TGTGCCAGCAGCTTAATCTCAGGTGCCGGGGAGCTGTTTTTT | CASSLISGAGELFF
TRBJ1-6 | . | 14 | TRBD1 | TRBV6-1 | TGTGCCAGCAGCCTGGACAGGGTCAATTCACCCCTCCACTTT | CASSLDRVNSPLHF
TRBJ2-4 | . | 15 | . | TRBV21-1 | TGTGCCAGCAGCAATGGGATGGTAGCCAAAAACATTCAGTACTTC | CASSNGMVAKNIQYF
TRBJ2-2 | . | 15 | TRBD1 | TRBV29-1 | TGCAGCGTGGGGGGACAGGGGGCAAACACCGGGGAGCTGTTTTTT | CSVGGQGANTGELFF
TRBJ1-1 | . | 15 | . | TRBV6-6 | TGTGCCAGCAGGGAGAACAGGGTGGGGGACACTGAAGCTTTCTTT | CASRENRVGDTEAFF
TRBJ2-1 | . | 10 | . | TRBV20-1 | TGCAGTGCCCTTGTCGGTGAGCAGTTCTTC | CSALVGEQFF
TRBJ2-5 | . | 14 | TRBD2 | TRBV7-2 | TGTGCCAGCAGCCGGACTTTAGCGGGAGAGACCCAGTACTTC | CASSRTLAGETQYF
TRBJ2-7 | . | 13 | . | TRBV11-1 | TGTGCCAGCAGCTTATGGCAGGCCTACGAGCAGTACTTC | CASSLWQAYEQYF
TRBJ1-5 | few | 18 | . | TRBV28 | TGTGCCAGCAGTTTATGGGGTGGGCAAACAAACCTGTATCAGCCCCAGCATTTT | CASSLWGGQTNLYQPQHF
TRBJ1-5 | . | 15 | . | TRBV27 | TGTGCCAGCAGTTTAAGTTGGGGGGGATTTCAGCCCCAGCATTTT | CASSLSWGGFQPQHF
TRBJ1-1 | . | 15 | . | TRBV5-8 | TGTGCCAGCAGTCGGGACGGAGAGGGAAGGACTGAAGCTTTCTTT | CASSRDGEGRTEAFF